These T cell receptor beta chains were read from a single sample in a study of control samples from healthy donors and cancer patients. Some clones are missing from TCRdb's copy, which holds only in-frame ones; the method was immunoSEQ multiplex PCR. The table records about 160,000 clones, roughly nine tenths of them present only once. The specimen sequenced was blood. The receptors originated from a woman in her thirties in good health. Both conserved end residues are part of each CDR3. D genes are given only for firm matches. Clone size is shown for a subset of rows, as once, few, many or a class of expanded clone.

abundance: NA
v_gene: TRBV7-2
d_gene: NA
j_gene: TRBJ2-1
CDR3aa: CASSLAGGPPPFF
CDR3nt: TGTGCCAGCAGCTTAGCTGGGGGCCCACCACCGTTCTTC

abundance: NA
v_gene: TRBV11-2
d_gene: NA
j_gene: TRBJ2-7
CDR3aa: CASSLDFAFSREQYF
CDR3nt: TGTGCCAGCAGCTTAGATTTCGCATTTTCGAGGGAGCAGTACTTC

abundance: NA
v_gene: TRBV7-6
d_gene: NA
j_gene: TRBJ2-2
CDR3aa: CASSLARNTGELFF
CDR3nt: TGTGCCAGCAGCTTAGCGCGGAACACCGGGGAGCTGTTTTTT

abundance: NA
v_gene: TRBV6-7
d_gene: TRBD1
j_gene: TRBJ2-3
CDR3aa: CAGETGGTDTQYF
CDR3nt: TGTGCGGGGGAGACAGGGGGAACAGATACGCAGTATTTT

abundance: NA
v_gene: TRBV4-3
d_gene: NA
j_gene: TRBJ2-1
CDR3aa: CASSQEEGFNEQFF
CDR3nt: TGCGCCAGCAGCCAAGAGGAAGGGTTCAATGAGCAGTTCTTC

abundance: NA
v_gene: TRBV6-2/TRBV6-3
d_gene: NA
j_gene: TRBJ2-7
CDR3aa: CASSLGQTYEQYF
CDR3nt: TGTGCCAGCAGCCTAGGACAGACCTACGAGCAGTACTTC

abundance: NA
v_gene: TRBV2
d_gene: NA
j_gene: TRBJ1-4
CDR3aa: CATQAFNEKLFF
CDR3nt: TGTGCCACACAGGCTTTTAATGAAAAACTGTTTTTT

abundance: NA
v_gene: TRBV20-1
d_gene: NA
j_gene: TRBJ1-6
CDR3aa: CSASYGTGGSPLHF
CDR3nt: TGCAGTGCTAGTTACGGTACTGGGGGTTCACCCCTCCACTTT

abundance: NA
v_gene: TRBV29-1
d_gene: TRBD1
j_gene: TRBJ2-2
CDR3aa: CSVGGQGHTGELFF
CDR3nt: TGCAGCGTTGGGGGACAGGGTCACACCGGGGAGCTGTTTTTT

abundance: NA
v_gene: TRBV11-2
d_gene: NA
j_gene: TRBJ2-5
CDR3aa: CASSLGVVGGGTETQYF
CDR3nt: TGTGCCAGCAGCTTAGGCGTGGTTGGGGGGGGCACAGAGACCCAGTACTTC

abundance: NA
v_gene: TRBV15
d_gene: TRBD1
j_gene: TRBJ1-1
CDR3aa: CATSRDLGGTRTEAFF
CDR3nt: TGTGCCACCAGCAGAGATCTAGGGGGCACCCGGACTGAAGCTTTCTTT

abundance: NA
v_gene: TRBV7-9
d_gene: TRBD1
j_gene: TRBJ2-7
CDR3aa: CASRKQGAEQYF
CDR3nt: TGTGCCAGCAGGAAACAGGGGGCCGAGCAGTACTTC

abundance: NA
v_gene: TRBV4-2
d_gene: TRBD1
j_gene: TRBJ2-2
CDR3aa: CASSQDFRDRGHGELFF
CDR3nt: TGTGCCAGCAGCCAAGATTTCCGGGACAGGGGTCACGGGGAGCTGTTTTTT

abundance: few
v_gene: TRBV28
d_gene: NA
j_gene: TRBJ1-2
CDR3aa: CASSSQGYYGYTF
CDR3nt: TGTGCCAGCAGCTCGCAGGGTTACTATGGCTACACCTTC

abundance: NA
v_gene: TRBV28
d_gene: NA
j_gene: TRBJ1-3
CDR3aa: CASIPGPGNTIYF
CDR3nt: TGTGCCAGCATACCAGGGCCGGGAAACACCATATATTTT

abundance: NA
v_gene: TRBV5-6
d_gene: TRBD2
j_gene: TRBJ2-2
CDR3aa: CASSLEAGGTTGELFF
CDR3nt: TGTGCCAGCAGCTTAGAGGCGGGAGGGACCACCGGGGAGCTGTTTTTT

abundance: NA
v_gene: TRBV2
d_gene: NA
j_gene: TRBJ2-7
CDR3aa: CASSWDIAYEQYF
CDR3nt: TGTGCCAGCAGCTGGGACATAGCCTACGAGCAGTACTTC

abundance: NA
v_gene: TRBV15
d_gene: NA
j_gene: TRBJ2-5
CDR3aa: CATSRVGGGETQYF
CDR3nt: TGTGCCACCAGCAGAGTTGGGGGAGGAGAGACCCAGTACTTC

abundance: few
v_gene: TRBV18
d_gene: NA
j_gene: TRBJ1-5
CDR3aa: CASSPSTTVGQPQHF
CDR3nt: TGTGCCAGCTCACCATCCACGACGGTGGGACAGCCCCAGCATTTT

abundance: NA
v_gene: TRBV4-3
d_gene: NA
j_gene: TRBJ2-4
CDR3aa: CASSQDNGLAKNIQYF
CDR3nt: TGCGCCAGCAGCCAAGACAATGGCCTAGCCAAAAACATTCAGTACTTC

abundance: NA
v_gene: TRBV5-1
d_gene: NA
j_gene: TRBJ2-3
CDR3aa: CASSFLGQGAADTQYF
CDR3nt: TGCGCCAGCAGCTTTTTAGGGCAGGGAGCCGCAGATACGCAGTATTTT

abundance: NA
v_gene: TRBV3-1/TRBV3-2
d_gene: NA
j_gene: TRBJ2-6
CDR3aa: CASTRYLSGANVLTF
CDR3nt: TGTGCCAGCACCCGTTACCTCTCTGGGGCCAACGTCCTGACTTTC

abundance: NA
v_gene: TRBV29-1
d_gene: NA
j_gene: TRBJ2-3
CDR3aa: CSVEAGEDTQYF
CDR3nt: TGCAGCGTTGAAGCGGGAGAGGATACGCAGTATTTT

abundance: NA
v_gene: TRBV5-1
d_gene: NA
j_gene: TRBJ2-2
CDR3aa: CASSLEGSNTGELFF
CDR3nt: TGCGCCAGCAGCTTAGAGGGAAGTAACACCGGGGAGCTGTTTTTT

abundance: few
v_gene: TRBV2
d_gene: NA
j_gene: TRBJ2-2
CDR3aa: CASGSHPNTGELFF
CDR3nt: TGTGCCAGCGGTTCGCACCCGAACACCGGGGAGCTGTTTTTT

abundance: NA
v_gene: TRBV10-3
d_gene: TRBD1
j_gene: TRBJ1-6
CDR3aa: CAIRADRGSYNSPLHF
CDR3nt: TGTGCCATCAGGGCTGACAGGGGGTCCTATAATTCACCCCTCCACTTT

abundance: few
v_gene: TRBV4-2
d_gene: NA
j_gene: TRBJ2-2
CDR3aa: CASSQASFTGELFF
CDR3nt: TGTGCCAGCAGCCAAGCCTCTTTCACCGGGGAGCTGTTTTTT

abundance: NA
v_gene: TRBV19
d_gene: TRBD1
j_gene: TRBJ1-2
CDR3aa: CASSIGDRGDGYTF
CDR3nt: TGTGCCAGTAGTATAGGGGACAGGGGGGATGGCTACACCTTC

abundance: NA
v_gene: TRBV24-1
d_gene: TRBD1
j_gene: TRBJ2-1
CDR3aa: CAAGTVANEQFF
CDR3nt: TGTGCCGCAGGGACAGTCGCCAATGAGCAGTTCTTC

abundance: once
v_gene: TRBV6-5
d_gene: NA
j_gene: TRBJ1-2
CDR3aa: CASSYSGAGYGYTF
CDR3nt: TGTGCCAGCAGTTACTCAGGGGCCGGCTATGGCTACACCTTC

abundance: NA
v_gene: TRBV27
d_gene: NA
j_gene: TRBJ1-2
CDR3aa: CASSPLPTNYGYTF
CDR3nt: TGTGCCAGCAGTCCCCTCCCGACTAACTATGGCTACACCTTC

abundance: NA
v_gene: TRBV18
d_gene: TRBD1
j_gene: TRBJ2-3
CDR3aa: CASSQGGLSTDTQYF
CDR3nt: TGTGCCAGCTCACAAGGGGGCCTTAGCACAGATACGCAGTATTTT

abundance: NA
v_gene: TRBV28
d_gene: NA
j_gene: TRBJ1-4
CDR3aa: CASSYAGSGGAYEKLFF
CDR3nt: TGTGCCAGCAGTTATGCTGGCAGTGGAGGAGCCTATGAAAAACTGTTTTTT

abundance: NA
v_gene: TRBV30
d_gene: TRBD2
j_gene: TRBJ2-5
CDR3aa: CAFSRTVAGVTQYF
CDR3nt: TGTGCCTTCTCCCGGACCGTAGCGGGAGTTACCCAGTACTTC

abundance: NA
v_gene: TRBV24-1
d_gene: NA
j_gene: TRBJ1-4
CDR3aa: CATSDPLGKLFF
CDR3nt: TGTGCCACCAGTGATCCCCTGGGGAAACTGTTTTTT

abundance: NA
v_gene: TRBV30
d_gene: NA
j_gene: TRBJ1-5
CDR3aa: CAWSLEPYNQPQHF
CDR3nt: TGTGCCTGGAGTTTGGAACCTTACAATCAGCCCCAGCATTTT

abundance: NA
v_gene: TRBV18
d_gene: TRBD2
j_gene: TRBJ2-1
CDR3aa: CASSPRTSGRRSYNEQFF
CDR3nt: TGTGCCAGCTCACCAAGGACTAGCGGGAGGAGATCCTACAATGAGCAGTTCTTC

abundance: once
v_gene: TRBV27
d_gene: NA
j_gene: TRBJ1-2
CDR3aa: CASSLRRTPSYGYTF
CDR3nt: TGTGCCAGCAGTTTACGGAGGACACCCTCCTATGGCTACACCTTC

abundance: NA
v_gene: TRBV5-1
d_gene: TRBD2
j_gene: TRBJ2-3
CDR3aa: CASAGGRVTDTQYF
CDR3nt: TGCGCCAGCGCGGGAGGCAGGGTCACAGATACGCAGTATTTT

abundance: NA
v_gene: TRBV12-5
d_gene: TRBD1
j_gene: TRBJ2-7
CDR3aa: CASGPTGGAGYEQYF
CDR3nt: TGTGCTAGTGGCCCGACAGGGGGAGCGGGCTACGAGCAGTACTTC

abundance: NA
v_gene: TRBV9
d_gene: NA
j_gene: TRBJ1-1
CDR3aa: CASSVVGGNTEAFF
CDR3nt: TGTGCCAGCAGCGTAGTCGGCGGGAACACTGAAGCTTTCTTT

abundance: NA
v_gene: TRBV28
d_gene: NA
j_gene: TRBJ2-1
CDR3aa: CASAGFARYNEQFF
CDR3nt: TGTGCCAGTGCGGGTTTTGCCAGATACAATGAGCAGTTCTTC

abundance: NA
v_gene: TRBV25-1
d_gene: NA
j_gene: TRBJ2-2
CDR3aa: CASSWRGETGELFF
CDR3nt: TGTGCCAGCAGCTGGAGGGGGGAAACCGGGGAGCTGTTTTTT

abundance: NA
v_gene: TRBV11-2
d_gene: NA
j_gene: TRBJ2-5
CDR3aa: CASSLGGVWGETQYF
CDR3nt: TGTGCCAGCAGCTTAGGGGGTGTCTGGGGAGAGACCCAGTACTTC

abundance: NA
v_gene: TRBV7-9
d_gene: NA
j_gene: TRBJ2-1
CDR3aa: CASSLAGSGYNEQFF
CDR3nt: TGTGCCAGCAGCTTAGCAGGGAGTGGGTACAATGAGCAGTTCTTC

abundance: once
v_gene: TRBV5-1
d_gene: NA
j_gene: TRBJ2-7
CDR3aa: CASSLATGGHEQYF
CDR3nt: TGCGCCAGCAGCTTGGCCACAGGCGGACACGAGCAGTACTTC

abundance: NA
v_gene: TRBV5-6
d_gene: TRBD1
j_gene: TRBJ1-3
CDR3aa: CASSLGRGLGNTIYF
CDR3nt: TGTGCCAGCAGCTTGGGCAGGGGGCTCGGAAACACCATATATTTT

abundance: NA
v_gene: TRBV24-1
d_gene: NA
j_gene: TRBJ1-1
CDR3aa: CATSAHRASEAFF
CDR3nt: TGTGCCACCAGTGCCCATAGGGCTTCTGAAGCTTTCTTT

abundance: NA
v_gene: TRBV2
d_gene: NA
j_gene: TRBJ1-1
CDR3aa: CASRGDGNTEAFF
CDR3nt: TGTGCCAGCAGGGGGGACGGGAACACTGAAGCTTTCTTT

abundance: NA
v_gene: TRBV30
d_gene: NA
j_gene: TRBJ2-4
CDR3aa: CAWSVRGPGIQYF
CDR3nt: TGTGCCTGGAGTGTACGGGGCCCAGGCATTCAGTACTTC

abundance: NA
v_gene: TRBV4-1
d_gene: NA
j_gene: TRBJ1-5
CDR3aa: CASSQVGESNQPQHF
CDR3nt: TGCGCCAGCAGCCAAGTAGGGGAAAGCAATCAGCCCCAGCATTTT

abundance: NA
v_gene: TRBV19
d_gene: TRBD1
j_gene: TRBJ2-3
CDR3aa: CASSVYGQGADTQYF
CDR3nt: TGTGCCAGTAGTGTATACGGACAGGGGGCAGATACGCAGTATTTT

abundance: NA
v_gene: TRBV14
d_gene: NA
j_gene: TRBJ2-1
CDR3aa: CASSARSGTWGTNEQFF
CDR3nt: TGTGCCAGCAGCGCGAGATCCGGGACATGGGGAACCAATGAGCAGTTCTTC

abundance: once
v_gene: TRBV23-1
d_gene: NA
j_gene: TRBJ1-1
CDR3aa: CAIQEGPGLGTEAFF
CDR3nt: TGCGCCATCCAAGAGGGACCGGGCCTTGGCACTGAAGCTTTCTTT